This T cell receptor (beta chain) is from a study of T-cell memory formation after mild COVID-19. General study results and limits: CD4+ contracting clones were mainly CM and EM; CD8+ ones, EMRA. Day 15 to 85 contracting clones showed balanced CD4/CD8; later expanders leaned CD4+.

This clonotype occurred a few times. Its antigen is not known. TCRdb independently ran MiXCR on the 5' RACE reads; one entry per CDR3 protein. Of 350,000 to 500,000 distinct CDR3 sequences in the sample, 15% to 25% were seen once. Trimming took 4 bases from V and 6 from J, leaving 9 bases between them. The CDR3 has 12 residues. The germline CDR1 and CDR2 sequences are SEHNR and FQNEAQ (reference sequence). The chain is built from TRBV7-9 and TRBJ1-1; TRBD1 might be the D (5 bases). The clonotype comes from an adult woman who had mild COVID-19 (a few samples of this study predate the infection). Cell type and time point are not known. Sequenced material: PBMCs or a T cell subset sorted from them (not recorded which). The DNA of the CDR3 is TGTGCCAGCAGCTCGGGACCGTCTGAAGCTTTCTTT. Translating gives CASSSGPSEAFF.